Given below is one T cell receptor beta chain in context. The antigen is not known. This entry is derived from a study of glioma-infiltrating T cells after dendritic cell vaccination. The wider study: Patients had newly diagnosed or recurrent glioblastoma and received dendritic cell vaccines. Dendritic cell vaccine was injected intradermally three times, biweekly.

The study, taken as a whole, reports: The cohort had few patients with full blood and tumor sets.

Assay used: immunoSEQ multiplex PCR; TCRdb lists only in-frame clones, some missing. The sample has fewer than 40,000 clones; around nine tenths are singletons. CDR1 and CDR2 from the germline V gene are SGHRS and YFSETQ. The V segment lost 5 bases and the J segment 5 bases; nucleotides outside the gene matches: 10. This CDR3 has 16 residues. This specimen consisted of blood, obtained before dendritic cell vaccination. The receptor was derived from a human donor with glioblastoma. V and J are TRBV5-1 and TRBJ1-3; 10 bases fit TRBD1. The chain's CDR3 is CASRANSGQGRNTIYF. The CDR3 nucleotides are TGCGCCAGCAGGGCAAATTCGGGACAGGGGAGAAACACCATATATTTT.